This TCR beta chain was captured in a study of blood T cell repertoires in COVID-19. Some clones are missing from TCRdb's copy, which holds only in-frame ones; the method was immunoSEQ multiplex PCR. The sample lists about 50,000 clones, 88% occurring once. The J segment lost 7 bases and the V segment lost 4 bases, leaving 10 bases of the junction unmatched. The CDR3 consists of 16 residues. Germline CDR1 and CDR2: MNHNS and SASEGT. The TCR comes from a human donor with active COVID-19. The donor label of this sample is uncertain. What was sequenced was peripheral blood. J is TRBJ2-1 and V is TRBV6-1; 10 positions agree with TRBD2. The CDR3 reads CASSVGPLAGVNEQFF. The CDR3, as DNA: TGTGCCAGCAGTGTAGGTCCGCTAGCGGGAGTAAATGAGCAGTTCTTC.